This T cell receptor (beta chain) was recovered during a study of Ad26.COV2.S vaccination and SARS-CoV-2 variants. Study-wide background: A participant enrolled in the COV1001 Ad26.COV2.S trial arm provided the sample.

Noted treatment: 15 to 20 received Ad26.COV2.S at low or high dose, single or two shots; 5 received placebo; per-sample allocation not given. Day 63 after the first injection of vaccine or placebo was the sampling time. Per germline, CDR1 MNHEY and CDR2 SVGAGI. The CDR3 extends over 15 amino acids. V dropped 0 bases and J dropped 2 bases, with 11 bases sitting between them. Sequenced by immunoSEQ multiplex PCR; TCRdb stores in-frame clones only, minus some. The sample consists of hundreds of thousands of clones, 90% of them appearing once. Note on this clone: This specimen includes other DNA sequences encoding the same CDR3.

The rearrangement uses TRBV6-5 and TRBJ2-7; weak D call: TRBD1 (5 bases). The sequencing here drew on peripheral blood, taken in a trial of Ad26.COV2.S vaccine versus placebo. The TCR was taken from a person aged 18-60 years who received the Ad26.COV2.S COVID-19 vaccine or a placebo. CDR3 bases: TGTGCCAGCAGTTACTCGGGGCAGGGTACCTACGAGCAGTACTTC. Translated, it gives CASSYSGQGTYEQYF.